The text below deals with one T cell receptor (beta chain). The record originates from a study of graft-versus-host responses after intestinal transplantation. Sequencing used immunoSEQ multiplex PCR; TCRdb keeps in-frame clones, though not all of them. This sample has some 96,000 clones, with 75% to 95% found just once. Per the germline V gene, CDR1 is MNHNY and CDR2 is SVGAGI (reference sequence). J was trimmed by 4 bases and V by 8 bases; bases with no gene match: 0. CDR3 length: 11 residues. Sequencing was performed on PBMCs, taken approximately 470 days after intestinal transplant. J is TRBJ2-5 and V is TRBV6-6, with 8 bases matching TRBD1. The clonotype originates from a human patient who received an intestinal transplant, so some T cells may come from the graft donor. This CDR3 reads CASDRGETQYF. CDR3 bases: TGTGCCAGCGACAGGGGAGAGACCCAGTACTTC.